The 9 T cell receptor beta chains presented below share a single source sample, sequenced in a study of T cell changes during pregnancy in multiple sclerosis. Sequenced by immunoSEQ multiplex PCR; TCRdb stores in-frame clones only, minus some. The table shows 50,000 or so clones, with nearly 95% occurring only once. The material sequenced was CD4+ T cells from peripheral blood mononuclear cells, taken in the second trimester of pregnancy. Receptors were obtained from a female donor with multiple sclerosis, enrolled in a pregnancy study.

The chain combines TRBV15 with TRBJ1-1, with D hard to call. Germline V gene lookup returns CDR1 LNHNV and CDR2 YYDKDF (reference sequence). The V and J ends lost 3 bases and 0 bases respectively, with 11 bases between them. CDR3 length equals 15 residues. The CDR3 bases are TGTGCCACCAGCAGGGGTGACAAGATGAACACTGAAGCTTTCTTT. Encoded protein: CATSRGDKMNTEAFF.

CDR3 DNA: TGCGCCAGCGGAGACAGGAGCCAAGGGGAGGGTAACTATGGCTACACCTTC. This encodes CASGDRSQGEGNYGYTF. The chain couples TRBV10-1 to TRBJ1-2, with D possibly TRBD1 on 6 matching bases. Germline CDR1 reads WNHNN; CDR2 reads SYGVQD (reference sequence). Trimming shortened V by 8 bases and J by 1 base, and 23 bases separated the two germline ends. This CDR3 comprises 17 residues.

The DNA for the CDR3 is TGTGCCACCAGCAGAGATTTGTTCTCAGACTCTGGAAACACCATATATTTT. The encoded protein is CATSRDLFSDSGNTIYF. V and J are TRBV15 and TRBJ1-3; D remains ambiguous. V was trimmed by 0 bases and J by 0 bases, leaving 12 bases between them. Germline values: CDR1 LNHNV, CDR2 YYDKDF (reference sequence). The CDR3 is 17 residues long.

J is TRBJ2-1 and V is TRBV9; 7 nucleotides line up with TRBD2. Unmatched junction bases numbered 13, after V lost 1 base and J lost 9 bases. The CDR3 consists of 16 residues. CDR1 and CDR2 (germline): SGDLS, YYNGEE. The CDR3 DNA sequence: TGTGCCAGCAGCGTAATCGGTATGGCGGGAGCGGCTGAGCAGTTCTTC. Protein sequence: CASSVIGMAGAAEQFF.

This clone was found a few times. J is TRBJ2-3 and V is TRBV5-6; D possibly corresponds to TRBD2 (5 bases). From germline, CDR1 is SGHDT and CDR2 YYEEEE. The CDR3 has 16 residues. V gave up 3 bases and J gave up 6 bases, with 20 bases separating them. CDR3 coding DNA: TGTGCCAGCAGCTCCACCCGGACTGGACCCAGGGATACGCAGTATTTT. This encodes CASSSTRTGPRDTQYF.

The chain couples TRBV4-1 to TRBJ2-5, with TRBD2 identical over 10 bases. Germline CDR1 reads MGHRA; CDR2 reads YSYEKL. The CDR3 runs 20 residues. The J segment lost 0 bases and the V segment lost 0 bases, leaving 13 bases of the junction unmatched. The CDR3 here is CASSQEFGRASGGHQETQYF. In DNA form, the CDR3 reads TGCGCCAGCAGCCAAGAGTTCGGGAGAGCTAGCGGGGGCCACCAAGAGACCCAGTACTTC.

The V gene is TRBV7-2, the J gene TRBJ1-5, with 9 bases matching TRBD1. There are 15 residues in the CDR3. J was trimmed by 1 base and V by 6 bases; bases with no gene match: 4. From germline, CDR1 is SGHTA and CDR2 FQGNSA. DNA of the CDR3: TGTGCCAGCAGAGGGGGGACAGGGAGCAATCAGCCCCAGCATTTT. Protein: CASRGGTGSNQPQHF.

This chain connects TRBV5-6 to TRBJ2-1; 9 positions match TRBD2. Germline V gene sequence: CDR1 SGHDT, CDR2 YYEEEE. CDR3 length: 16 amino acids. J was trimmed by 3 bases and V by 6 bases; bases with no gene match: 10. CDR3 bases: TGTGCCAGCAACCCGATGGCACTAGCGGGCTACAATGAGCAGTTCTTC. Protein sequence: CASNPMALAGYNEQFF.

The chain is built from TRBV19 and TRBJ1-6; D is undetermined. V dropped 0 bases and J dropped 6 bases, with 24 bases sitting between them. From germline, CDR1 is LNHDA and CDR2 SQIVND (reference sequence). This CDR3 comprises 20 residues. The CDR3 sequence is CASSIEGRDSAAGSNSPLHF. The CDR3, as DNA: TGTGCCAGTAGTATAGAGGGTCGAGACTCCGCAGCGGGGTCTAATTCACCCCTCCACTTT. The full variable domain, with the rest looked up from reference TRBV19 and TRBJ1-6, is DGGITQSPKYLFRKEGQNVTLSCEQNLNHDAMYWYRQDPGQGLRLIYYSQIVNDFQKGDIAEGYSVSREKKESFPLTVTSAQKNPTAFYLCASSIEGRDSAAGSNSPLHFGNGTRLTVT.